This T cell receptor beta chain was found in a study of blood T cells in healthy people across ages (dated by TCRdb to the mid-2010s). Turning to the overall study: In model experiments, roughly one uniquely barcoded TCR beta cDNA molecule per two T cells was captured by template switching. To track age-related changes in TCR beta repertoire diversity, the study relied on deep sequencing normalized with unique cDNA molecular identifiers. The donors were split into four age groups: young (average around 16 years), middle-aged (roughly 39), aged (about 62) and long-lived (82). The study analyzed two additional independent replicas of 1 million unique cDNA reads from the same blood draw for two donors, one aged 18 to 29 and one aged 80 or older. The paper as a whole reports these results and caveats: Compared with the aged group, the long-lived group had more naive CD4+ T cells, fewer expanded clones and increased TCR diversity, a pattern suggesting age selection. Conclusive comparison of naive and antigen-experienced compartments was prevented by the profiling of bulk unsorted PBMCs. The CMV infection status of donors was not known, potentially confounding age-related changes in expanded clonotypes. As age increased, observed TCR beta diversity per million T cells dropped in a roughly linear way, and a significant reduction was already evident by age about 40. There was a strong correlation between observed TCR beta diversity and the percentage of naive T cells measured by flow cytometry. Estimates of total diversity based on one million sequenced T cells were considered lower bounds and underestimates.

The CDR3 starts with the cysteine, ends with the phenylalanine, and has 16 residues. The DNA shown is the 48-base CDR3, in frame from base 1. Trimming takes 5 bases off V and 8 bases off J; junction bases not matched to a gene: 17. CDR1 and CDR2, looked up from the germline V gene, are MNHNS and SASEGT. To note about this clonotype: Its specific antigen is unknown. Base qualities are not recorded, but no much larger clone differs from it by a single base.

The 39 donors, aged 6 to 90 years, were systemically healthy Caucasian individuals from Russia. Roughly 10 milliliters of peripheral blood were collected from each donor into EDTA-treated Vacutainer tubes. Ficoll-Paque density-gradient centrifugation was used to isolate PBMCs, with at least 7 million obtained per sample. Total RNA, at least 6 micrograms per sample, was extracted from PBMCs with Trizol reagent. For every donor, an aliquot of PBMCs went through flow cytometry to measure the percentages of naive CD45RAhigh/CD27high T cells. The library was generated by 5' RACE. TCRdb lists the instrument as Illumina HiSeq 2500. A second about 6 to 11 cycle PCR used a sample-barcoded 5' primer and a J-beta primer mix. Each TCR beta cDNA molecule received a unique molecular identifier from a template-switch 5' adaptor carrying 12 random nucleotides. Each sample yielded at least 2.5 million CDR3-containing paired-end reads. First-strand cDNA synthesis was performed from all RNA using the Mint cDNA synthesis kit, with priming by a TRBC-specific oligonucleotide. After uracil-DNA glycosylase treatment, a first 18-cycle PCR used universal primers M1SS and BC2_uni_R on all cDNA. In the paper's pipeline: Normalization of each sample was performed by random selection of 1 million high-quality reads, each carrying a distinct molecular identifier. Reads sharing molecular identifiers were discarded rather than binned into consensus sequences. CDR3 identification, clonotype clustering and error correction used MiTCR with a Q25 quality threshold and the strictest error-elimination algorithm. A nonparametric unseen species model using Euler transformation provided a lower-bound estimate of total TCR beta diversity. TCRdb cleaned the public reads at Q25 with fastp, built clones with MiXCR and kept in-frame beta chains. Entries that share a CDR3 protein sequence are merged under the most common genes and DNA. These V and J calls originate from TCRdb's pipeline instead of the authors' own analysis. The sample data list around 1,000,000 distinct CDR3 sequences, and roughly a quarter of these were observed just once. Around 0.75% of the sample rests with the top ten.

These data were likewise used in another study, on T cells of mothers and their children. That second report states: Donors were nine systemically healthy Caucasian individuals: three mothers and their six children. cDNA synthesis consumed the entire amount of extracted RNA, loaded at around 1.5 ug RNA in each 15 ul reaction. In the second PCR, the M1S primer introduced both the sample barcodes and 2-4 random nucleotides. Each mother yielded over 8.5 million TCR beta CDR3 reads and each child a few million reads. Thymic selection shapes the output of TCR recombination in a similar way in related and unrelated pairs, and inherited differences have a minor effect. Normalized repertoire overlap was always slightly but never significantly higher in related than unrelated mother-child pairs. No persistent microchimeric T cell clones were found, with a detection sensitivity of 80 to 100 clones per million clonotypes. Deep NGS was used in the study to compare the TCR beta repertoires of mothers and children and to look for features that separate related mother-child pairs from unrelated individuals. The mean age was roughly 40 +/- 4 years for the mothers and about 12 +/- 4 years for the children. After adapters were ligated using NEBNext reagents, the libraries underwent 100+100 nt paired-end sequencing on an Illumina HiSeq 2000. To prevent cross-contamination, the mother and child libraries were prepared a month apart and were sequenced in separate runs. Between about 500,000 and 2,100,000 distinct TCR beta clonotypes were identified per donor. Naive TCR beta clonotypes were estimated from low-frequency clonotypes matched to each donor's FACS-determined naive share, without sorting.

The sequence is built from TRBV6-1 and TRBJ1-2; 7 bases in the junction line up with TRBD1. The receptor comes from a girl between 2 and 10 years old in good health. What was sequenced was blood. The CDR3 has the sequence CASSNPGTAISFGYTF. Here is the DNA: TGTGCCAGCAGTAATCCCGGGACAGCGATTTCTTTCGGCTACACCTTC.